The clone carrying this T cell receptor beta chain was counted a single time. Trimming cost V 3 bases and J 3 bases; bases outside gene matches: 3. The CDR3 has 16 amino acids. The V gene's germline CDR1 is ENHRY and CDR2 SYGVKD. The source of the sample is a study of blood T cell repertoires in COVID-19. About the research overall: PBMCs, B-cell-depleted T cells, or T cells provided the cDNA or gDNA that made up the material.

TCRdb's copy holds only in-frame clones and misses some; the assay was immunoSEQ multiplex PCR. This table holds 150,000 or so clones, around 84% found once. Sequenced: peripheral blood. The clonotype originates from a man aged 60 to 75 with active or convalescent COVID-19. This chain uses TRBV10-3 with TRBJ2-7, with 15 nucleotides matching TRBD2. As DNA, the CDR3 is TGTGCCATCAGTGACTCGGGACTAGCGGGGGGCTACGAGCAGTACTTC. It yields the protein CAISDSGLAGGYEQYF.